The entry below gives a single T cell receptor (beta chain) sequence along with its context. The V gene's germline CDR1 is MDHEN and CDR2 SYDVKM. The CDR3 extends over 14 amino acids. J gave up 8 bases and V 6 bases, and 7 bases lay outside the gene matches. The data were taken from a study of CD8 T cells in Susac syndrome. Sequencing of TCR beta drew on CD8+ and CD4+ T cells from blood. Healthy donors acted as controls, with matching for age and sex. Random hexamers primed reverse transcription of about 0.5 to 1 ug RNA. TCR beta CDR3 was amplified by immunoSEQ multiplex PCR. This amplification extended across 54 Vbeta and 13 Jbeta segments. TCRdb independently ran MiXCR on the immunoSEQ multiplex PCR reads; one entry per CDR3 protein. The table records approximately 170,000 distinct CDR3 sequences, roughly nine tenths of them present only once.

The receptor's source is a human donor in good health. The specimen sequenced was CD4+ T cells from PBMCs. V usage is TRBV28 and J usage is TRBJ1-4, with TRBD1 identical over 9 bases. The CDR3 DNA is TGTGCCAGCAGGACCGGACAGGGGAAGGAAAAACTGTTTTTT. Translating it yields CASRTGQGKEKLFF.